Reported below is one T cell receptor beta chain. Generated by immunoSEQ multiplex PCR, the TCRdb table keeps only in-frame clones and is missing some. The sample records about 33,000 clones, around nine tenths being singletons. This record comes from a study of blood T cell repertoires in COVID-19. Study-level background: Donors in the United States, Italy and Spain gave samples during acute or convalescent COVID-19. The cDNA or gDNA used as material had been derived from T cells, B-cell-depleted T cells, or PBMCs.

The TCR was taken from a human donor in a cohort sampled during active COVID-19. Sequenced material: peripheral blood.

Written as DNA, the CDR3 is TGTGCCAGTAGTATATTAGCGGGGGGGAATGAGCAGTTCTTC. Protein sequence: CASSILAGGNEQFF. This chain connects TRBV19 to TRBJ2-1; 11 bases agree with TRBD2. This CDR3 has 14 amino acids. The germline CDR1 and CDR2 sequences are LNHDA and SQIVND (reference sequence). V lost 2 bases, J lost 7 bases, and 1 base stayed unmatched.